This T cell receptor (beta chain) was identified during a study of shared clonotypes between healthy human individuals (TCRdb year 2020). Describing the broader study: Three men and a couple of women, aged 18 to 49 years, made up the cohort. To increase sequencing depth and limit assay-specific biases, different laboratories used diverse techniques to prepare libraries and sequence TCR repertoires. The study deeply sequenced blood TCR repertoires of about 5 healthy adults to estimate repertoire size and the extent of clonotype sharing between individuals. For each donor, CD4 naive and CD4 memory were each run on three plates, CD8 naive on two plates, and CD8 memory on one plate. Each donor's leukapheresis produced roughly between roughly 0.94 and 9.5 billion PBMCs. The research as a whole found: Only blood was sampled, and tissue TCR repertoires likely differ from those in blood. Naive subsets generally had larger estimated clonotype richness than memory subsets. Incomplete sequencing was indicated by rarefaction of sorted-subset datasets, despite the large sequencing depth. About 5% of naive CD4, 3.5% of naive CD8, about 2.1% of memory CD4, and about 0.4% of memory CD8 clonotypes were shared across a handful of donors. The genetic and exposure-history diversity represented was limited by the small number of donors. Based on pairwise subsampling, the degree of clonotype sharing among donors was expected to be affected by sequencing depth. Higher generation probabilities were observed for clonotypes shared by all four sorted-subset donors than for non-shared clonotypes.

The CDR3 sequence holds 14 residues, the cysteine and phenylalanine included. Of all the DNA, just the CDR3 is kept, 42 bases in frame from base 1. CDR1 and CDR2 were assigned from the germline V gene (reference sequence) as MNHNY and SVGAGI. V and J lose 5 bases and 4 bases, and a span of 13 bases separates them. Using the deep immunoSEQ assay, multiplex PCR amplified TCR CDR3 regions from genomic DNA. Extracted genomic DNA from each cell subset was distributed evenly across all wells of several immunoSEQ 96-well plates, and each plate was treated as a replicate. For sorted subsets, about 200 ng genomic DNA, equal to 25,000 to 35,000 T cell genomes, was loaded into each replicate PCR. Purified libraries were measured with a Qubit 3.0 fluorometer, size-checked on a Bioanalyzer 2100, and measured again with the KAPA Library Quantification kit. Each immunoSEQ 96-well plate was sequenced on its own single-read 150-cycle Illumina NextSeq 550 flow cell. The authors processed their data as follows. Because only junctional sequences without quality scores were contained in the immunoSEQ output, filtering matching that applied to full-length reads could not be performed. To assign V/J genes and CDR3, sequences were annotated using PyIR, a Python wrapper for IgBLAST v1.9, with IMGT germline references. Reads were removed for weak V/J assignments (E-value above 1e-6), missing CDR3, stop codons, out-of-frame junctions, or ambiguous translated residues. V3J clonotypes were defined by identical inferred V gene, J gene, and CDR3 amino acid sequence. Percentage overlap between repertoires was calculated by dividing the number of shared unique clonotypes by the size of the smaller repertoire. Repertoire richness was assessed with RTK rarefaction, the Chao1 estimator, and Recon v2.1 estimates of unobserved clonotypes. Generation probabilities were computed with OLGA for all TCRbeta clonotypes obtained by the gDNA method from a handful of donors. TCRdb carries this immuneACCESS record with in-frame sequences only. Its versions omit some clonotypes, under half of them owing to an unresolved V gene in the studies checked, with the rest unexplained. The DNA gave D and trimming, while V, J and clone size come from that table. The sample data list 2 million to 2.5 million clones, and around 96% of these were observed just once. Of the sample, around 1.1% is held by the ten largest clones.

CD8 naive samples consisted of CD45RO-negative cells that were positively selected for CCR7, yielding a CD45RA+CCR7+ population without TemRA cells. Healthy HIV-negative adults with no recently reported acute infections or vaccinations were included as donors. Every donor was a Caucasian adult residing in Nashville, Tennessee, USA. After blood collection by leukapheresis, PBMCs were isolated using Ficoll-Histopaque density gradient centrifugation and then cryopreserved in the vapor phase of liquid nitrogen. Purity and quantity of every magnetically sorted T cell population were checked by analytical flow cytometry. Each sorted fraction had its genomic DNA isolated and then quantified by UV absorbance on a Nanodrop 2000c. This clone was picked up one time. The antigen it recognizes is unknown. Per-base qualities were not stored, and no clone one base away is much larger.

The receptor was derived from a man between 18 and 29 years old in good health. The sample taken for sequencing was naive CD8+ T cells sorted from blood. Explained via the paper, the cell subset or site label denotes: CD45RA+CCR7+. Recombination joined TRBV6-6 with TRBJ2-3; the D gene lacks a confident call. The DNA is TGTGCCAGCAGTACTCGAGATCGGGCAGATACGCAGTATTTT. Its coded protein is CASSTRDRADTQYF.